This passage covers 26 T cell receptor beta chains from one sample sequenced in a study of blood T cell repertoires in COVID-19. The method was immunoSEQ multiplex PCR; TCRdb's version includes in-frame clones alone and lacks a portion of them. The sample has hundreds of thousands of clones, 65% to 90% seen once. Sequencing was carried out using peripheral blood. These receptors all stem from a man in his fifties with acute or convalescent COVID-19.

V is TRBV5-1 and J is TRBJ2-7, with D uncertain. Trimming shortened V by 4 bases and J by 2 bases, and 10 bases separated the two germline ends. The germline V gene has CDR1 SGHRS and CDR2 YFSETQ. The length of the CDR3 is 13 residues. The CDR3 region has the DNA TGCGCCAGCAGCCCCGAGGATCCCTACGAGCAGTACTTC. Protein: CASSPEDPYEQYF.

The sample holds one count of this clone. This chain joins TRBV6-5 and TRBJ1-2, with TRBD1 as a possible D gene (6 bases). CDR3 length: 15 residues. Germline CDR1 MNHEY, CDR2 SVGAGI. The V end lost 0 bases, the J end lost 5 bases, and 13 bases lay between the germline ends. In nucleotides, the CDR3 is TGTGCCAGCAGTTACTCGGGTGGGCAGGGGTATGGCTACACCTTC. Translated, it gives CASSYSGGQGYGYTF.

This chain connects TRBV6-5 to TRBJ1-4; a weak D match, TRBD1 (5 bases). In germline, CDR1 is MNHEY, CDR2 SVGAGI. Deletions cut 7 bases from V and 2 bases from J, with 11 bases between. The length of the CDR3 is 14 residues. The CDR3 here is CASTDSRTNEKLFF. The CDR3 DNA reads TGTGCCAGCACCGACAGTCGGACTAATGAAAAACTGTTTTTT.

The V call is TRBV29-1, the J call TRBJ1-2; weak D call: TRBD1 (5 bases). There are 12 residues in the CDR3. V lost 6 bases, J lost 1 base, and 9 bases lay in between. Germline CDR1 SQVTM, CDR2 ANQGSEA. In nucleotides, the CDR3 is TGCAGCGTGATGACAGATAACTATGGCTACACCTTC. It is translated as CSVMTDNYGYTF.

CDR3 sequence: CASSLDRGYEQYF. CDR3 bases: TGTGCCAGCAGCTTAGACAGGGGTTACGAGCAGTACTTC. The chain employs TRBV7-3 and TRBJ2-7; 8 bases agree with TRBD1. Germline CDR1 reads SGHTA; CDR2 reads FQGTGA. The V segment lost 2 bases and the J segment 4 bases; nucleotides outside the gene matches: 1. The length of the CDR3 is 13 residues.

V is TRBV10-2 and J is TRBJ1-2; 7 bases align to TRBD1. This CDR3 contains 15 residues. With 0 bases clipped from V and 5 bases from J, the junction kept 6 bases outside the gene matches. Germline V CDR1 and CDR2: WSHSY, SAAADI. Written as DNA, the CDR3 is TGCGCCAGCAGTGAGTCGAAGGGACAGCCTTATGGCTACACCTTC. Encoded protein: CASSESKGQPYGYTF.

The V and J genes are TRBV7-8 and TRBJ2-7; TRBD2 aligns across 9 bases. CDR3 length: 15 amino acids. V gave up 4 bases and J gave up 2 bases; unmatched junction bases: 6. Germline values: CDR1 SGHVS, CDR2 FQNEAQ. CDR3 loop: CASSSLAGVAYEQYF. Written as DNA, the CDR3 is TGTGCCAGCAGCTCCTTAGCGGGGGTAGCCTACGAGCAGTACTTC.

The chain has TRBV4-1 and TRBJ2-7; tentatively, D is TRBD1 (5 bases). V lost 4 bases, J lost 1 base, and 14 bases lay in between. The CDR3 has 15 amino acids. From germline, CDR1 is MGHRA and CDR2 YSYEKL. The CDR3 nucleotides are TGCGCCAGCAGCCTTGAGCAGGGCCGATCCTACGAGCAGTACTTC. It is translated as CASSLEQGRSYEQYF.

The gene calls are TRBV30 and TRBJ1-2; 7 bases are shared with TRBD1. The V and J ends lost 0 bases and 9 bases, in that order; junction bases with no gene match: 7. Germline-derived CDR1 and CDR2 are GTSNPN and SVGIG (reference sequence). This CDR3 region has 13 residues. CDR3 amino acids: CAWSVQGTVRYTF. DNA of the CDR3: TGTGCCTGGAGTGTACAGGGGACAGTTCGCTACACCTTC.

The rearrangement links TRBV10-2 to TRBJ2-3; no definite D call. This CDR3 region has 12 residues. Deletions cut 2 bases from V and 6 bases from J, with 6 bases between. From germline, CDR1 is WSHSY and CDR2 SAAADI. The CDR3 is CASSERADTQYF. CDR3 nucleotides: TGCGCCAGCAGTGAGCGCGCCGATACGCAGTATTTT.

The chain uses TRBV5-1 and TRBJ2-3; tentative D call: TRBD2 (5 bases). This CDR3 contains 14 residues. Trimming cost V 5 bases and J 4 bases, with 14 bases left between them. Germline V gene data show CDR1 as SGHRS and CDR2 as YFSETQ. This CDR3 reads CASRYGLGADTQYF. As DNA, the CDR3 is TGCGCCAGCAGATATGGGCTGGGAGCAGATACGCAGTATTTT.

With regard to this clone: Other DNA sequences in the same sample also yield this CDR3. The chain joins TRBV2 to TRBJ1-1; 7 bases are shared with TRBD1. V was pared by 5 bases and J by 1 base, with 4 bases of the junction left unmatched. CDR1 and CDR2 from the germline V gene are SNHLY and FYNNEI. The CDR3 runs 14 residues. The CDR3 DNA reads TGTGCCAGCAGTTACAGGGGCAGGAACACTGAAGCTTTCTTT. This codes for CASSYRGRNTEAFF.

In its sample, this clone was seen a few times. The rearrangement uses TRBV27 and TRBJ2-5; 8 bases fit TRBD2. J lost 2 bases, V lost 3 bases, and 8 bases had no gene match. CDR1 MNHEY and CDR2 SMNVEV come from the germline V gene (reference sequence). This CDR3 spans 16 amino acids. CDR3 in amino acids: CASSFRGGRGQETQYF. The CDR3 DNA reads TGTGCCAGCAGTTTCCGGGGGGGCCGGGGACAAGAGACCCAGTACTTC.

V gene TRBV19 combines with J gene TRBJ2-6; 9 nucleotides align to TRBD1. Germline values: CDR1 LNHDA, CDR2 SQIVND (reference sequence). V trimming: 7 bases; J trimming: 4 bases; junction bases outside the gene matches: 8. This CDR3 has 16 residues. CDR3 sequence reads: CASTTGGVAGANVLTF. The CDR3, as DNA: TGTGCCAGTACCACAGGGGGCGTAGCCGGGGCCAACGTCCTGACTTTC.

The V call is TRBV2, the J call TRBJ1-2; D is perhaps TRBD1 (6 bases). Germline V gene data show CDR1 as SNHLY and CDR2 as FYNNEI. CDR3 length: 12 amino acids. V dropped 7 bases and J dropped 3 bases, with 9 bases sitting between them. The CDR3: CASKRQDYGYTF. CDR3 in DNA: TGTGCCAGCAAAAGACAGGACTATGGCTACACCTTC. The entire variable domain, with the rest obtained from reference TRBV2 and TRBJ1-2, is as follows: EPEVTQTPSHQVTQMGQEVILRCVPISNHLYFYWYRQILGQKVEFLVSFYNNEISEKSEIFDDQFSVERPDGSNFTLKIRSTKLEDSAMYFCASKRQDYGYTFGSGTRLTVV.

The CDR3 DNA is TGTGCCAGCAGTTCTACAGGGGTTCGCGAGCAGTACTTC. It yields the protein CASSSTGVREQYF. V usage is TRBV28 and J usage is TRBJ2-7; 7 bases align to TRBD1. CDR3 size: 13 residues. Per the germline V gene, CDR1 is MDHEN and CDR2 is SYDVKM. The J segment lost 6 bases and the V segment lost 4 bases, leaving 6 bases of the junction unmatched.

The V call is TRBV5-4, the J call TRBJ1-5; the D is unclear. V shed 0 bases and J shed 4 bases, with 5 bases lying between them. Germline CDR1 SGHNT, CDR2 YYREEE (reference sequence). The CDR3 length is 13 residues. The CDR3 nucleotides read TGTGCCAGCAGCTTGGATCAGAATCAGCCCCAGCATTTT. Its translation is CASSLDQNQPQHF.

The genes are TRBV25-1 and TRBJ2-3, with D uncertain. Germline V gene sequence: CDR1 MGHDK, CDR2 SYGVNS. CDR3 length equals 15 residues. V was pared by 5 bases and J by 0 bases, with 12 bases between. The CDR3 sequence: CASSNSPISTDTQYF. The DNA for the CDR3 is TGTGCCAGCAGTAACAGCCCAATTAGCACAGATACGCAGTATTTT. Complete variable domain (other parts from reference TRBV25-1 and TRBJ2-3): EADIYQTPRYLVIGTGKKITLECSQTMGHDKMYWYQQDPGMELHLIHYSYGVNSTEKGDLSSESTVSRIRTEHFPLTLESARPSHTSQYLCASSNSPISTDTQYFGPGTRLTVL.

The gene calls are TRBV19 and TRBJ1-1; 9 bases align to TRBD1. Trimming at V came to 6 bases and at J to 0 bases, leaving 8 bases not matched to a gene. CDR3 length: 16 residues. Germline CDR1 LNHDA, CDR2 SQIVND (reference sequence). CDR3 DNA: TGTGCCAGTAGCCCACCGGGACAGGGACTGAACACTGAAGCTTTCTTT. This sequence encodes CASSPPGQGLNTEAFF. The whole variable domain, remainder taken from reference TRBV19 and TRBJ1-1, is DGGITQSPKYLFRKEGQNVTLSCEQNLNHDAMYWYRQDPGQGLRLIYYSQIVNDFQKGDIAEGYSVSREKKESFPLTVTSAQKNPTAFYLCASSPPGQGLNTEAFFGQGTRLTVV.

In the case of this clone: The sample has other DNA sequences that encode this CDR3 too. CDR3 loop: CASSLGADGYTF. DNA of the CDR3: TGTGCCAGCAGCTTGGGAGCGGATGGCTACACCTTC. The chain uses TRBV11-2 and TRBJ1-2; D not certain. The germline V gene encodes CDR1 SGHAT and CDR2 FQNNGV. V was cut by 3 bases and J by 6 bases, with 8 bases left in between. CDR3 length: 12 residues.

This chain connects TRBV7-2 to TRBJ2-1, with TRBD1 matching 10 bases. V was clipped by 2 bases and J by 7 bases; unmatched bases: 5. This CDR3 is built from 15 residues. CDR1 SGHTA and CDR2 FQGNSA come from the germline V gene. The DNA for the CDR3 is TGTGCCAGCAGCTTACAGGGGACAGGGGTAAATGAGCAGTTCTTC. It specifies CASSLQGTGVNEQFF.

The chain joins TRBV4-1 to TRBJ1-3; 7 bases agree with TRBD1. The germline gives CDR1 MGHRA, CDR2 YSYEKL. The CDR3 consists of 16 residues. V shed 4 bases and J 1 base; nucleotides not matched to a gene: 7. The DNA for the CDR3 is TGCGCCAGCAGCCTCAGCCGGGACAGATCTGGAAACACCATATATTTT. Its protein is CASSLSRDRSGNTIYF.

The chain links TRBV5-1 to TRBJ2-3; tentative D call: TRBD1 (5 bases). Trimming took 3 bases from V and 0 from J, leaving 11 bases between them. The CDR3 length is 15 residues. Germline CDR1 and CDR2: SGHRS and YFSETQ. CDR3: CASSSGAGSTDTQYF. CDR3 DNA sequence: TGCGCCAGCAGCTCTGGTGCAGGGAGCACAGATACGCAGTATTTT.

The chain joins TRBV4-1 to TRBJ1-2; weak D call: TRBD1 (6 bases). The V end was cut by 5 bases, the J end by 3 bases, with 13 bases between. There are 14 residues in the CDR3. Per the germline V gene, CDR1 is MGHRA and CDR2 is YSYEKL. CDR3 DNA: TGCGCCAGCAGCGGACAGACCCGCGACTATGGCTACACCTTC. Amino acid sequence: CASSGQTRDYGYTF.

CDR3 bases: TGTGCCAGCAGAAACAGGGGTCAGCCCCAGCATTTT. Translated, it gives CASRNRGQPQHF. The rearrangement joins TRBV12-3 or TRBV12-4 to TRBJ1-5, with TRBD1 matching 7 bases. Trimming cost V 6 bases and J 6 bases; bases outside gene matches: 2. CDR3 length: 12 amino acids.

This chain uses TRBV10-1 with TRBJ1-3, with no clear D. V shed 9 bases and J shed 0 bases, with 9 bases lying between them. The CDR3 extends over 13 amino acids. Germline assignment: CDR1 WNHNN and CDR2 SYGVQD (reference sequence). The CDR3 DNA reads as TGCGCCAGTACAGCCAGCTCTGGAAACACCATATATTTT. Translating gives CASTASSGNTIYF.